Each of the 7 T cell receptor beta chains below was sequenced from the same sample in a study of immune cell composition in non-small cell lung cancer. Normal lung sampling was at least 3 cm from the tumour, as distant as possible. Data came from immunoSEQ multiplex PCR; TCRdb stores just in-frame clones and leaves some out. The sample yields some 4,900 clones, roughly 72% seen once. Sequences were obtained from non-adjacent lung tissue. These receptors all come from a human donor with non-small cell lung cancer.

This chain links TRBV5-4 with TRBJ2-3; possibly TRBD1 for D (5 bases). The germline V gene has CDR1 SGHNT and CDR2 YYREEE (reference sequence). V was cut by 2 bases and J by 5 bases, with 15 bases left in between. There are 15 residues in the CDR3. The CDR3 DNA sequence: TGTGCCAGCAGCTTAGACGTAGGGGTTGGAGATACGCAGTATTTT. Translating it yields CASSLDVGVGDTQYF.

In its sample, this clone ranks as medium-sized. The chain uses TRBV27 and TRBJ2-7; D perhaps matches TRBD2 (6 bases). V lost 4 bases and J 2 bases, leaving 12 bases between the germline ends. Per the germline V gene, CDR1 is MNHEY and CDR2 is SMNVEV (reference sequence). CDR3 length equals 14 residues. The CDR3 here is CASSSVAVAYEQYF. CDR3 in DNA: TGTGCCAGCAGTTCGGTAGCGGTAGCCTACGAGCAGTACTTC.

The rearrangement uses TRBV7-2 and TRBJ2-1, with a tentative D call TRBD2 (7 bases). V lost 1 base and J lost 2, with 9 bases in between. CDR3 length: 15 amino acids. Germline V gives CDR1 SGHTA, CDR2 FQGNSA. The DNA of the CDR3 is TGTGCCAGCAGCTTAGGGGGGGGCCCCTACAATGAGCAGTTCTTC. Protein: CASSLGGGPYNEQFF.

This clone was detected a few times. This chain uses TRBV5-8 with TRBJ2-4; 9 positions match TRBD1. The germline gives CDR1 SGHTS, CDR2 YDEGEE. The CDR3 is made up of 16 amino acids. Trimming took 6 bases from V and 1 from J; bases not matched to a gene: 8. The CDR3 spells CASNQQGAVAKNIQYF. CDR3 nucleotide sequence: TGTGCCAGCAACCAACAGGGGGCGGTCGCCAAAAACATTCAGTACTTC.

This chain joins TRBV27 and TRBJ2-7; 11 bases match TRBD2. Germline lookup yields CDR1 MNHEY and CDR2 SMNVEV (reference sequence). The CDR3 runs to 15 residues. V shed 6 bases and J 6 bases; nucleotides not matched to a gene: 10. In nucleotides, the CDR3 is TGTGCCAGCAGCATTATAGCGGGAGGGGGCAGCGAGCAGTACTTC. It encodes CASSIIAGGGSEQYF.

J is TRBJ2-2 and V is TRBV7-9, with TRBD2 matching over 8 bases. Germline V gene data show CDR1 as SEHNR and CDR2 as FQNEAQ (reference sequence). V shed 4 bases and J 7 bases; nucleotides not matched to a gene: 8. The CDR3 has 15 amino acids. The CDR3: CASSWTRLARGELFF. In nucleotides, the CDR3 is TGTGCCAGCAGCTGGACTAGACTAGCGCGCGGGGAGCTGTTTTTT. The full variable domain, its missing parts supplied by reference TRBV7-9 and TRBJ2-2, is DTGVSQNPRHKITKRGQNVTFRCDPISEHNRLYWYRQTLGQGPEFLTYFQNEAQLEKSRLLSDRFSAERPKGSFSTLEIQRTEQGDSAMYLCASSWTRLARGELFFGEGSRLTVL.

V usage is TRBV10-3 and J usage is TRBJ2-3, with TRBD2 as a possible D gene (6 bases). This CDR3 contains 16 residues. The germline CDR1 and CDR2 sequences are ENHRY and SYGVKD. Trimming removed 3 bases from V and 3 bases from J, with 16 bases in between. The CDR3 spells CAISDRAGGGTDTQYF. The DNA for the CDR3 is TGTGCCATCAGTGACCGGGCCGGCGGAGGGACAGATACGCAGTATTTT.